This TCR beta chain was documented in a study of T cell responses to AZD1222 COVID-19 vaccine. The germline V gene has CDR1 SGHNT and CDR2 YYREEE (reference sequence). The CDR3 runs to 13 residues. The V end lost 0 bases, the J end lost 3 bases, and 1 base lay between the germline ends. The repertoire was sequenced with immunoSEQ multiplex PCR; TCRdb's copy has only in-frame clones and lacks some. Seen here are some 120,000 clones, 88% observed once, and the top ten hold 18%. General observations from the study: Reportedly, nearly half of unique spike TCRs recognized epitopes outside B.1.351/B.1.1.7 mutations. Mostly white British, mostly female donors; authors suggested clonal diversity may be underestimated.

Regarding this clone: What it binds is not known. The sample has other DNA sequences that encode this CDR3 too.

The material was peripheral blood, obtained on day 0 of MenACWY control vaccination. The TCR comes from an adult in good health. This chain uses TRBV5-4 with TRBJ2-6; D gene unclear. CDR3 bases: TGTGCCAGCAGCTTGGTTGGGGCCAACGTCCTGACTTTC. Its translation is CASSLVGANVLTF. Variable domain in full (rest from reference TRBV5-4 and TRBJ2-6): ETGVTQSPTHLIKTRGQQVTLRCSSQSGHNTVSWYQQALGQGPQFIFQYYREEENGRGNFPPRFSGLQFPNYSSELNVNALELDDSALYLCASSLVGANVLTFGAGSRLTVL.